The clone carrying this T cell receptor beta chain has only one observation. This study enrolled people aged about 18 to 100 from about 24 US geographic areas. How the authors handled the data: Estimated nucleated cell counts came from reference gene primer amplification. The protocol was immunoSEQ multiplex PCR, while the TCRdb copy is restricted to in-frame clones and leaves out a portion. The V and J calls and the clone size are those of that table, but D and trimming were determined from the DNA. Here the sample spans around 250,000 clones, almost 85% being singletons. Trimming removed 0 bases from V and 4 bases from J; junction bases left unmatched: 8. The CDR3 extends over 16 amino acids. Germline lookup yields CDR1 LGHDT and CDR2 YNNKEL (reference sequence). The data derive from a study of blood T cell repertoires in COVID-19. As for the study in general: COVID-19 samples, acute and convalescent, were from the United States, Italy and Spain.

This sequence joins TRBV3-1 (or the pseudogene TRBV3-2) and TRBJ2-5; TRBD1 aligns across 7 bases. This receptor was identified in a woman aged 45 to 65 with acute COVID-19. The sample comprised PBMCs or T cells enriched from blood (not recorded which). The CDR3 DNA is TGTGCCAGCAGCCAAGAAAGAGGGGGCCTTCCAGAGACCCAGTACTTC. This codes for CASSQERGGLPETQYF.